These 14 T cell receptor beta chains were sequenced from one sample in a study of cytomegalovirus exposure and HLA in healthy donors. Assay: immunoSEQ multiplex PCR; the TCRdb copy retains only in-frame clones and omits some. The sample lists tens of thousands of clones, around 97% seen once, with roughly 1.6% in the top ten. Sequencing was performed on PBMCs. These receptor sequences come from a woman under 30 in good health and CMV-seropositive.

The chain joins TRBV4-1 to TRBJ1-3; tentative D call: TRBD1 (5 bases). CDR3 length: 17 residues. The germline CDR1 and CDR2 sequences are MGHRA and YSYEKL. The germline V and J ends were trimmed by 5 bases and 0 bases, with 17 bases remaining between them. The CDR3 here is CASSSQDKFSSGNTIYF. The CDR3 DNA sequence: TGCGCCAGCAGCTCCCAGGACAAGTTCAGCTCTGGAAACACCATATATTTT.

V usage is TRBV4-1 and J usage is TRBJ2-5; perhaps TRBD1 as D (6 bases). Per germline, CDR1 MGHRA and CDR2 YSYEKL. The germline V and J ends were trimmed by 4 bases and 4 bases, with 13 bases remaining between them. This CDR3 contains 14 residues. CDR3 bases: TGCGCCAGCAGCCGGACAGACCTCCGAGAGACCCAGTACTTC. It is translated as CASSRTDLRETQYF.

This chain connects TRBV2 to TRBJ2-3; D is perhaps TRBD2 (6 bases). CDR1 is SNHLY and CDR2 is FYNNEI in the germline V gene. The CDR3 sequence is 13 residues long. Trimming cost V 9 bases and J 0 bases, with 10 bases left between them. Written as DNA, the CDR3 is TGTGCCAGGGGAGGACCTAGCACAGATACGCAGTATTTT. Translated, it gives CARGGPSTDTQYF.

The V and J genes are TRBV7-9 and TRBJ1-3; 11 nucleotides agree with TRBD1. V lost 5 bases and J lost 4; bases outside the gene matches: 7. The CDR3 spans 16 residues. Germline loops: CDR1 SEHNR, CDR2 FQNEAQ (reference sequence). The CDR3 protein is CASSPKGQGAGNTIYF. The CDR3 DNA is TGTGCCAGCAGCCCAAAAGGACAGGGGGCAGGAAACACCATATATTTT.

Remarks on this clone: An end of the junction differs from the germline gene, which may be a read error. The rearrangement links TRBV2 to TRBJ2-5; D is possibly TRBD1 (6 bases). Germline assignment: CDR1 SNHLY and CDR2 FYNNEI. There are 11 residues in the CDR3. The CDR3 region has the DNA TGTGCCAGCAGTGAATCCGGACAGTCGGACTTC. Amino acids: CASSESGQSDF. Looking up the rest from reference TRBV2 and TRBJ2-5 gives the full variable domain: EPEVTQTPSHQVTQMGQEVILRCVPISNHLYFYWYRQILGQKVEFLVSFYNNEISEKSEIFDDQFSVERPDGSNFTLKIRSTKLEDSAMYFCASSESGQSDFGPGTRLLVL.

This clone has just one count. The chain employs TRBV28 and TRBJ1-2, with TRBD1 matching over 7 bases. Per the germline V gene, CDR1 is MDHEN and CDR2 is SYDVKM. There are 16 residues in the CDR3. V gave up 2 bases and J gave up 7 bases; unmatched junction bases: 13. This CDR3 is CASSLGGQLFVGGYTF. The CDR3 coding sequence is TGTGCCAGCAGTTTAGGGGGACAGTTATTCGTCGGTGGCTACACCTTC.

This clone was seen once. The chain combines TRBV7-6 with TRBJ2-7, with D maybe TRBD2 (6 bases). The CDR3 contains 11 residues. V lost 4 bases to trimming and J lost 6 bases, with 7 bases between them. The germline V gene encodes CDR1 SGHVS and CDR2 FNYEAQ. CDR3: CASSSGGEQYF. The CDR3 DNA is TGTGCCAGCAGCTCCGGGGGCGAGCAGTACTTC. The variable domain in full, with the rest retrieved from reference TRBV7-6 and TRBJ2-7, is GAGVSQSPRYKVTKRGQDVALRCDPISGHVSLYWYRQALGQGPEFLTYFNYEAQQDKSGLPNDRFSAERPEGSISTLTIQRTEQRDSAMYRCASSSGGEQYFGPGTRLTVT.

This chain uses TRBV18 with TRBJ1-4, with no clear D. V lost 4 bases and J 4 bases, leaving 10 bases between the germline ends. Germline V gene lookup returns CDR1 KGHSH and CDR2 LQKENI. CDR3 length: 14 amino acids. The CDR3 reads CASSRAGGNEKLFF. CDR3 nucleotide sequence: TGTGCCAGCTCACGGGCAGGTGGTAATGAAAAACTGTTTTTT.

The chain uses TRBV9 and TRBJ1-2; TRBD1 matches 8 bases. CDR1 is SGDLS, CDR2 YYNGEE, per germline. The CDR3 length is 16 residues. After removal of 4 bases from V and 4 bases from J, the junction contained 12 bases not matched to a gene. The CDR3 sequence is CASSPSAGTGFYGYTF. CDR3 sequence (DNA): TGTGCCAGCAGCCCTAGTGCCGGGACAGGCTTCTATGGCTACACCTTC.

The chain employs TRBV7-2 and TRBJ2-7; 7 nucleotides match TRBD2. With 1 base clipped from V and 0 bases from J, the junction kept 3 bases outside the gene matches. Per germline, CDR1 SGHTA and CDR2 FQGNSA. This CDR3 has 15 residues. The CDR3 DNA is TGTGCCAGCAGCTTAGAGCGGGGATCCTCCTACGAGCAGTACTTC. The encoded protein is CASSLERGSSYEQYF.

The chain recombines TRBV5-1 with TRBJ2-1; possible D gene TRBD2, 6 bases. The V end was cut by 0 bases, the J end by 6 bases, with 13 bases between. From germline, CDR1 is SGHRS and CDR2 YFSETQ. The CDR3 covers 15 residues. Here the CDR3 DNA reads TGCGCCAGCAGCTTGGAGGGACTTGTGGGCAATGAGCAGTTCTTC. This codes for CASSLEGLVGNEQFF.

The rearrangement uses TRBV18 and TRBJ2-1; no clear D gene. This CDR3 spans 12 amino acids. The V end lost 0 bases, the J end lost 7 bases, and 4 bases lay between the germline ends. Germline CDR1 KGHSH, CDR2 LQKENI. The CDR3 DNA reads TGTGCCAGCTCACCACCCGGGAATGAGCAGTTCTTC. Protein: CASSPPGNEQFF.

This sequence joins TRBV19 and TRBJ2-1, with 8 bases that match TRBD2. The CDR3 is 22 residues long. CDR1 is LNHDA, CDR2 SQIVND, per germline (reference sequence). V lost 1 base to trimming and J lost 1 base; unmatched junction nucleotides: 21. The CDR3 reads CASSIARPRVAGGGTSYNEQFF. DNA for the CDR3: TGTGCCAGTAGTATAGCTCGCCCGAGGGTGGCGGGAGGTGGAACGTCCTACAATGAGCAGTTCTTC.

The V and J genes are TRBV28 and TRBJ2-5; D might be TRBD2 (6 bases). Trimming removed 6 bases at V and 2 bases at J, with 19 bases between. CDR3 length equals 16 residues. The germline V gene encodes CDR1 MDHEN and CDR2 SYDVKM. This CDR3 reads CASSPLPRDFQETQYF. For the CDR3, the DNA is TGTGCCAGCAGCCCTTTGCCTAGGGACTTTCAAGAGACCCAGTACTTC.